This entry lists 18 T cell receptor beta chains sequenced from one sample in a study of beta chain features in type 1 diabetes. The investigators reverse transcribed all of the isolated RNA, so they sequenced expressed TCRB transcripts. Profiled with immunoSEQ multiplex PCR; TCRdb holds only in-frame clones, not every one. The sample holds hundreds of thousands of clones, 13% to 15% seen once. Sample: central memory CD4+ T cells from blood. The receptors shown here come from a man in his thirties or forties in good health.

The rearrangement joins TRBV4-2 to TRBJ1-2; possible D gene TRBD1, 6 bases. Per germline, CDR1 LGHNA and CDR2 YNFKEQ. The CDR3 sequence is 15 residues long. The V and J ends lost 0 bases and 4 bases respectively, with 12 bases between them. In DNA form, the CDR3 reads TGTGCCAGCAGCCAAGATCGAGGGGGAATCTATGGCTACACCTTC. Encoded protein: CASSQDRGGIYGYTF.

The chain combines TRBV9 with TRBJ1-6; tentatively, D is TRBD1 (5 bases). The CDR3 spans 13 residues. The germline V and J ends were trimmed by 2 bases and 14 bases, with 14 bases remaining between them. Germline assignment: CDR1 SGDLS and CDR2 YYNGEE. For the CDR3, the DNA is TGTGCCAGCAGCGTTGACAGTCGTTCTTCCCTCCACTTT. It yields the protein CASSVDSRSSLHF.

This clone has just a few counts. The chain employs TRBV5-1 and TRBJ2-5; D possibly corresponds to TRBD2 (6 bases). CDR3 length: 15 residues. Trimming removed 3 bases at V and 2 bases at J, with 14 bases between. Germline values: CDR1 SGHRS, CDR2 YFSETQ. The CDR3 reads CASSWRGPGQETQYF. CDR3 DNA sequence: TGCGCCAGCAGCTGGAGGGGCCCTGGGCAAGAGACCCAGTACTTC. The full variable domain, its missing parts supplied by reference TRBV5-1 and TRBJ2-5, is KAGVTQTPRYLIKTRGQQVTLSCSPISGHRSVSWYQQTPGQGLQFLFEYFSETQRNKGNFPGRFSGRQFSNSRSEMNVSTLELGDSALYLCASSWRGPGQETQYFGPGTRLLVL.

Many counts were recorded for this clone. CDR3 bases: TGTGCCATCAGTGAAGCTATCGGTAATTCACCCCTCCACTTT. Translated: CAISEAIGNSPLHF. This rearrangement joins TRBV10-3 to TRBJ1-6; D uncertain. The length of the CDR3 is 14 residues. Germline assignment: CDR1 ENHRY and CDR2 SYGVKD. V was cut by 3 bases and J by 6 bases, with 9 bases left in between.

This clone occurred a few times. The V and J genes are TRBV6-4 and TRBJ1-1; D might be TRBD1 (5 bases). The CDR3 sequence is 13 residues long. CDR1 is MRHNA and CDR2 is SNTAGT in the germline V gene. Trimming removed 6 bases from V and 10 bases from J, with 18 bases in between. CDR3 sequence (DNA): TGTGCCAGCAGCGGGGGAATAGGTGGGAGAGCTTTCTTT. Translating gives CASSGGIGGRAFF.

In its sample, this clone was seen a few times. The chain has TRBV9 and TRBJ1-5, with 7 positions matching TRBD1. The ends lost 3 bases at V and 2 bases at J; junction bases unmatched: 2. The CDR3 loop spans 14 amino acids. The germline V gene has CDR1 SGDLS and CDR2 YYNGEE. This CDR3 is CASSDGQGNQPQHF. The CDR3 DNA reads as TGTGCCAGCAGCGACGGACAGGGCAATCAGCCCCAGCATTTT.

This clone was seen a few times. The chain joins TRBV6-5 to TRBJ2-7; no reliable D call. The CDR3 is 13 amino acids. Trimming cost V 2 bases and J 5 bases, with 10 bases left between them. The germline V gene has CDR1 MNHEY and CDR2 SVGAGI. In nucleotides, the CDR3 is TGTGCCAGCAGTTACAGCATCCTTAACGAGCAGTACTTC. Translated, it gives CASSYSILNEQYF.

This clone has a single count. The chain carries TRBV11-3 and TRBJ2-3; tentative D call: TRBD1 (5 bases). The germline gives CDR1 SGHNT, CDR2 YENEEA. This CDR3 has 14 amino acids. V was trimmed by 2 bases and J by 4 bases, leaving 10 bases between them. In DNA form, the CDR3 reads TGTGCCAGCAGCTTACGGTGGGGCGCAGATACGCAGTATTTT. It translates to CASSLRWGADTQYF.

The rearrangement uses TRBV5-1 and TRBJ2-2; 8 bases fit TRBD2. Germline V gene sequence: CDR1 SGHRS, CDR2 YFSETQ. This CDR3 region has 16 residues. V lost 7 bases and J lost 7; bases outside the gene matches: 15. The chain's CDR3 is CASSLAGGRGGGELFF. CDR3 coding DNA: TGCGCCAGCTCCCTGGCGGGGGGCAGGGGCGGCGGGGAGCTGTTTTTT. Together with reference TRBV5-1 and TRBJ2-2, the CDR3 gives the full variable domain: KAGVTQTPRYLIKTRGQQVTLSCSPISGHRSVSWYQQTPGQGLQFLFEYFSETQRNKGNFPGRFSGRQFSNSRSEMNVSTLELGDSALYLCASSLAGGRGGGELFFGEGSRLTVL.

This sequence joins TRBV7-9 and TRBJ1-5; D not certain. Germline lookup yields CDR1 SEHNR and CDR2 FQNEAQ (reference sequence). There are 13 residues in the CDR3. V was cut by 4 bases and J by 11 bases, with 15 bases left in between. CDR3 region: CASSSGPLVAQHF. The CDR3 nucleotides read TGTGCCAGCAGCTCGGGCCCCCTAGTCGCCCAGCATTTT.

The CDR3 protein is CASSLDVSSNSPLHF. CDR3 nucleotides: TGTGCCAGCAGCTTGGATGTCAGTTCAAATTCACCCCTCCACTTT. The genes are TRBV5-4 and TRBJ1-6; no firm D call. Germline CDR1 and CDR2: SGHNT and YYREEE (reference sequence). V shed 0 bases and J shed 7 bases, with 11 bases lying between them. This CDR3 has 15 amino acids.

This chain joins TRBV14 and TRBJ2-3, with unresolved D. Looked up from germline, CDR1 is SGHDN and CDR2 is FVKESK. The CDR3 sequence is 13 residues long. V lost 1 base and J lost 6, with 8 bases in between. This CDR3 is CASSQGAVDTQYF. The CDR3 DNA reads TGTGCCAGCAGCCAAGGGGCAGTTGATACGCAGTATTTT. The full variable domain, in which reference TRBV14 and TRBJ2-3 provide the parts outside the CDR3, is EAGVTQFPSHSVIEKGQTVTLRCDPISGHDNLYWYRRVMGKEIKFLLHFVKESKQDESGMPNNRFLAERTGGTYSTLKVQPAELEDSGVYFCASSQGAVDTQYFGPGTRLTVL.

The chain joins TRBV20-1 to TRBJ2-1; TRBD1 is a possible D gene (6 bases). V was shortened by 3 bases and J by 7 bases, with 7 bases between the two germline ends. Germline V gene sequence: CDR1 DFQATT, CDR2 SNEGSKA (reference sequence). The CDR3 loop spans 11 amino acids. The CDR3 nucleotides are TGCAGTGCTAGTCAGGGGAATGAGCAGTTCTTC. This sequence encodes CSASQGNEQFF.

J is TRBJ2-5 and V is TRBV7-7; TRBD1 matches 10 bases. This CDR3 has 15 amino acids. Per the germline V gene, CDR1 is SSHAT and CDR2 is FNYEAQ (reference sequence). The trim removed 4 bases at V and 13 bases at J, leaving 15 bases unmatched. The CDR3 DNA is TGTGCCAGCAGCTCGGACAGGGGGGCTCCATGCGAGGGGTACTTC. Translation gives CASSSDRGAPCEGYF.

To note about this clone: Additional DNA sequences in this sample encode the identical CDR3. The chain has TRBV6-1 and TRBJ2-7; D gene unclear. With 5 bases removed from V and 0 bases from J, the gap between germline ends came to 5 bases. Per germline, CDR1 MNHNS and CDR2 SASEGT. The CDR3 has 12 amino acids. The CDR3 coding sequence is TGTGCCAGCAGTAGCAGCTCCTACGAGCAGTACGTC. This encodes CASSSSSYEQYV.

This rearrangement joins TRBV11-3 to TRBJ2-1, with D unclear. Between the trimmed V and J ends, which lost 2 bases and 10 bases, there was a span of 9 bases. This CDR3 has 12 amino acids. Germline-derived CDR1 and CDR2 are SGHNT and YENEEA. Here the CDR3 reads CASSLSLREQFF. The DNA of the CDR3 is TGTGCCAGCAGCTTATCCCTAAGGGAGCAGTTCTTC.

This clone occurred a few times. V and J are TRBV18 and TRBJ2-3, with 8 bases matching TRBD2. This CDR3 spans 15 amino acids. The junction had 5 bases not matched to a gene; V was cut back by 2 bases and J by 4 bases. Germline V gives CDR1 KGHSH, CDR2 LQKENI. The CDR3 DNA reads TGTGCCAGCTCACCAGGCGGGGGGTTCGCAGATACGCAGTATTTT. Its translation: CASSPGGGFADTQYF.

This clone was recorded at least ten times. The J gene is TRBJ2-3, the V gene TRBV4-3; 11 bases are a match to TRBD2. The CDR3 contains 14 residues. The trim removed 1 base at V and 8 bases at J, leaving 2 bases unmatched. The germline V gene has CDR1 LGHNA and CDR2 YSLEER. The CDR3 reads CASSQVLAGGTQYF. In DNA, the CDR3 is TGCGCCAGCAGCCAAGTCCTAGCGGGGGGTACGCAGTATTTT.